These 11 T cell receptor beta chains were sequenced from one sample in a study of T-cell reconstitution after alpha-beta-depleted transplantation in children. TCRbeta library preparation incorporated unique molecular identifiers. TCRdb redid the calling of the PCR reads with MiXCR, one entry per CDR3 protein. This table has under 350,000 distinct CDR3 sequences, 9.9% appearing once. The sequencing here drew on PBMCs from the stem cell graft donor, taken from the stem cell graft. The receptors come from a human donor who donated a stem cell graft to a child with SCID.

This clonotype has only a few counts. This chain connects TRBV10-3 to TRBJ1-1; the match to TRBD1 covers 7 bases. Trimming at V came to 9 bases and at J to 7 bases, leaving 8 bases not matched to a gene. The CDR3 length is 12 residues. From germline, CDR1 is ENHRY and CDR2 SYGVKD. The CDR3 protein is CAIGGRGLEAFF. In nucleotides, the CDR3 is TGTGCCATAGGGGGTAGGGGGCTTGAAGCTTTCTTT.

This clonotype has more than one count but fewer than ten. The CDR3 here is CASSPIDRGVTYEQYF. The CDR3 coding sequence is TGCGCCAGCAGCCCGATAGACAGGGGAGTTACCTACGAGCAGTACTTC. The gene calls are TRBV5-1 and TRBJ2-7, with 8 bases identical to TRBD1. V shed 4 bases, J shed 2 bases, and the junction held 11 bases outside the gene matches. Germline V gene data show CDR1 as SGHRS and CDR2 as YFSETQ. The CDR3 is made up of 16 amino acids.

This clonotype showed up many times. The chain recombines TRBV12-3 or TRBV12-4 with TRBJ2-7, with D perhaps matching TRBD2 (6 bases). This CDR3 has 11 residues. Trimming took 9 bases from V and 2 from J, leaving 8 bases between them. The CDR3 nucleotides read TGTGCCAGTGGGACTGCCTACGAGCAGTACTTC. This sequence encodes CASGTAYEQYF.

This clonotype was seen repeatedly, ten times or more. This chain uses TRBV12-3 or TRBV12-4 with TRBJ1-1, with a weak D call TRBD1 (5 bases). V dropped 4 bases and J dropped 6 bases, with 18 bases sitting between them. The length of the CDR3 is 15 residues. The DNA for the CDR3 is TGTGCCAGCAGTTCCCCCGCGCGGGGCTTCGCTGAAGCTTTCTTT. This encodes CASSSPARGFAEAFF.

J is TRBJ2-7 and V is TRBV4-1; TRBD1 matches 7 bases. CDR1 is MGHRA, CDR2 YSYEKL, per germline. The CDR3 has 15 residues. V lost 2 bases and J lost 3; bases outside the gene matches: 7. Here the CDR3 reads CASSQTGAGGYEQYF. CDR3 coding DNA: TGCGCCAGCAGCCAAACTGGGGCAGGGGGCTACGAGCAGTACTTC.

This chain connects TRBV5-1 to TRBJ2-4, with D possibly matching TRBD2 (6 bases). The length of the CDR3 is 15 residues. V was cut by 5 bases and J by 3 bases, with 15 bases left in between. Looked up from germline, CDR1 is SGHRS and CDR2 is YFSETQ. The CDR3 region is CASSPGVYGKNIQYF. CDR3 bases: TGCGCCAGCAGTCCGGGGGTATATGGCAAAAACATTCAGTACTTC.

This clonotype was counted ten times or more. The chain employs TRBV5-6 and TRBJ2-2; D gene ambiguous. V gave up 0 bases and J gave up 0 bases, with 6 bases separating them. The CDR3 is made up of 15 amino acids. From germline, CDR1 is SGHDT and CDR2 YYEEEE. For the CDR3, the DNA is TGTGCCAGCAGCTTGGGGACGACGAACACCGGGGAGCTGTTTTTT. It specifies CASSLGTTNTGELFF. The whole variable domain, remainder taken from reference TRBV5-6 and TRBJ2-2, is DAGVTQSPTHLIKTRGQQVTLRCSPKSGHDTVSWYQQALGQGPQFIFQYYEEEERQRGNFPDRFSGHQFPNYSSELNVNALLLGDSALYLCASSLGTTNTGELFFGEGSRLTVL.

CDR3 DNA: TGCGCCAGCAGCTTAGAATACAGGGGCAACTCTGGGGCCAACGTCCTGACTTTC. As protein: CASSLEYRGNSGANVLTF. This chain joins TRBV5-1 and TRBJ2-6; TRBD1 agrees at 7 bases. Per the germline V gene, CDR1 is SGHRS and CDR2 is YFSETQ. Trimming at V came to 2 bases and at J to 0 bases, leaving 8 bases not matched to a gene. The CDR3 extends over 18 amino acids.

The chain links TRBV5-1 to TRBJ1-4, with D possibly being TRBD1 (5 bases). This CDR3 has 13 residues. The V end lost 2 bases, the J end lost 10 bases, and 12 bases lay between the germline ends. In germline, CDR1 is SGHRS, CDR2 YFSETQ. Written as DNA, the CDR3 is TGCGCCAGCAGCTTAACAGGTTTCGGAAAACTGTTTTTT. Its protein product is CASSLTGFGKLFF.

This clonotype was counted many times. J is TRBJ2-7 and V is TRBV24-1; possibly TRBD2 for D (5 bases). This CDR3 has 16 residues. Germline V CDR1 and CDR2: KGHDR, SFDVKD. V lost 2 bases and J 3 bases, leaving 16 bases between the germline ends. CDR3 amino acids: CATSDYREGFIYEQYF. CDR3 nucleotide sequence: TGTGCCACCAGTGATTACCGGGAAGGGTTTATCTACGAGCAGTACTTC.

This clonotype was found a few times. CDR3 loop: CATSSQPGTSVSAYNEQFF. CDR3 in DNA: TGTGCCACCAGCAGCCAGCCGGGGACTTCTGTTTCGGCTTACAATGAGCAGTTCTTC. V and J are TRBV15 and TRBJ2-1; perhaps TRBD2 as D (6 bases). CDR1 LNHNV and CDR2 YYDKDF come from the germline V gene (reference sequence). V lost 3 bases, J lost 4 bases, and 25 bases lay in between. This CDR3 comprises 19 residues.